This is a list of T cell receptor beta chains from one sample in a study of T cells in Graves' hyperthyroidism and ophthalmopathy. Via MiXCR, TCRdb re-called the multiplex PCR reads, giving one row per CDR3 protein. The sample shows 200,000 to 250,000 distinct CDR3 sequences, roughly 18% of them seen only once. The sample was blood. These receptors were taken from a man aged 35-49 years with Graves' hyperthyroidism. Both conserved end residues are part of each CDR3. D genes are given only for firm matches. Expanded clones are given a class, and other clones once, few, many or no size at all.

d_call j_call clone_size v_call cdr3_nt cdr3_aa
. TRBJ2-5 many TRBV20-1 TGCAGTGCTAGTTATCAGACCCAAGAGACCCAGTACTTC CSASYQTQETQYF
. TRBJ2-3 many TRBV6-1 TGTGCCAGCAGTTCCCGGTTCGGCGGGGCCGCCTTTACGCAGTATTTT CASSSRFGGAAFTQYF
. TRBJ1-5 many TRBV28 TGTGCCAGCAGCCTCGTGTTTGGCAATCAGCCCCAGCATTTT CASSLVFGNQPQHF
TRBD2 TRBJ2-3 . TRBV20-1 TGCAGTGCTCGCAAACTAGCGGGGGGCCCAGATACGCAGTATTTT CSARKLAGGPDTQYF
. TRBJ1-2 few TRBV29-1 TGCAGCGTTGAGGGGATACGGGGCTACACCTTC CSVEGIRGYTF
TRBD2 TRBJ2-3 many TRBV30 TGTGCCTGGAGTCGACTAGCGGGGGGGGCCAGCACAGATACGCAGTATTTT CAWSRLAGGASTDTQYF
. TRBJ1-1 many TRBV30 TGTGCCTGGAGTGTATACACTGAAGCTTTCTTT CAWSVYTEAFF
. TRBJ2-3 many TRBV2 TGTGCCAGCAGTGCCGGAGGAGCGGCAGATACGCAGTATTTT CASSAGGAADTQYF
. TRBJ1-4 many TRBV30 TGTGCCTGGACCCGGACTGCCTCCGGGACTCCTAATGAAAAACTGTTTTTT CAWTRTASGTPNEKLFF
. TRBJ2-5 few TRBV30 TGTGCCTGGAGTGTAGTGGCCCCTCAAGAGACCCAGTACTTC CAWSVVAPQETQYF
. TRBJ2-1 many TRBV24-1 TGTGCCACCAGTGATTTGACGGGGGAAAATTACAATGAGCAGTTCTTC CATSDLTGENYNEQFF
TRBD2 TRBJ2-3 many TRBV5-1 TGCGCCAGCAGCTCGGTTAGCGGGGGATTCACAGATACGCAGTATTTT CASSSVSGGFTDTQYF
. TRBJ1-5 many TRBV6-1 TGTGCCAGCAGTGAGGTATTCAATCAGCCCCAGCATTTT CASSEVFNQPQHF
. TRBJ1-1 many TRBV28 TGTGCCAGCAGTTTATTAAGGGCTGAAGCTTTCTTT CASSLLRAEAFF
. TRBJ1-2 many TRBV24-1 TGTGCCACCAGTGATTACCGCGCCAGTTCTAGGGGCTATGGCTACACCTTC CATSDYRASSRGYGYTF
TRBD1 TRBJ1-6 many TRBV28 TGTGCCAGCAGAACTCCCGACAGGGTTGATTCACCCCTCCACTTT CASRTPDRVDSPLHF
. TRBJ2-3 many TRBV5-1 TGCGCCAGCAGCTTAGGATCCTCCGGCACAGATACGCAGTATTTT CASSLGSSGTDTQYF
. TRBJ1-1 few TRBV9 TGTGCCAGCAGCGGAGAGGGGTACGCTTTCTTT CASSGEGYAFF